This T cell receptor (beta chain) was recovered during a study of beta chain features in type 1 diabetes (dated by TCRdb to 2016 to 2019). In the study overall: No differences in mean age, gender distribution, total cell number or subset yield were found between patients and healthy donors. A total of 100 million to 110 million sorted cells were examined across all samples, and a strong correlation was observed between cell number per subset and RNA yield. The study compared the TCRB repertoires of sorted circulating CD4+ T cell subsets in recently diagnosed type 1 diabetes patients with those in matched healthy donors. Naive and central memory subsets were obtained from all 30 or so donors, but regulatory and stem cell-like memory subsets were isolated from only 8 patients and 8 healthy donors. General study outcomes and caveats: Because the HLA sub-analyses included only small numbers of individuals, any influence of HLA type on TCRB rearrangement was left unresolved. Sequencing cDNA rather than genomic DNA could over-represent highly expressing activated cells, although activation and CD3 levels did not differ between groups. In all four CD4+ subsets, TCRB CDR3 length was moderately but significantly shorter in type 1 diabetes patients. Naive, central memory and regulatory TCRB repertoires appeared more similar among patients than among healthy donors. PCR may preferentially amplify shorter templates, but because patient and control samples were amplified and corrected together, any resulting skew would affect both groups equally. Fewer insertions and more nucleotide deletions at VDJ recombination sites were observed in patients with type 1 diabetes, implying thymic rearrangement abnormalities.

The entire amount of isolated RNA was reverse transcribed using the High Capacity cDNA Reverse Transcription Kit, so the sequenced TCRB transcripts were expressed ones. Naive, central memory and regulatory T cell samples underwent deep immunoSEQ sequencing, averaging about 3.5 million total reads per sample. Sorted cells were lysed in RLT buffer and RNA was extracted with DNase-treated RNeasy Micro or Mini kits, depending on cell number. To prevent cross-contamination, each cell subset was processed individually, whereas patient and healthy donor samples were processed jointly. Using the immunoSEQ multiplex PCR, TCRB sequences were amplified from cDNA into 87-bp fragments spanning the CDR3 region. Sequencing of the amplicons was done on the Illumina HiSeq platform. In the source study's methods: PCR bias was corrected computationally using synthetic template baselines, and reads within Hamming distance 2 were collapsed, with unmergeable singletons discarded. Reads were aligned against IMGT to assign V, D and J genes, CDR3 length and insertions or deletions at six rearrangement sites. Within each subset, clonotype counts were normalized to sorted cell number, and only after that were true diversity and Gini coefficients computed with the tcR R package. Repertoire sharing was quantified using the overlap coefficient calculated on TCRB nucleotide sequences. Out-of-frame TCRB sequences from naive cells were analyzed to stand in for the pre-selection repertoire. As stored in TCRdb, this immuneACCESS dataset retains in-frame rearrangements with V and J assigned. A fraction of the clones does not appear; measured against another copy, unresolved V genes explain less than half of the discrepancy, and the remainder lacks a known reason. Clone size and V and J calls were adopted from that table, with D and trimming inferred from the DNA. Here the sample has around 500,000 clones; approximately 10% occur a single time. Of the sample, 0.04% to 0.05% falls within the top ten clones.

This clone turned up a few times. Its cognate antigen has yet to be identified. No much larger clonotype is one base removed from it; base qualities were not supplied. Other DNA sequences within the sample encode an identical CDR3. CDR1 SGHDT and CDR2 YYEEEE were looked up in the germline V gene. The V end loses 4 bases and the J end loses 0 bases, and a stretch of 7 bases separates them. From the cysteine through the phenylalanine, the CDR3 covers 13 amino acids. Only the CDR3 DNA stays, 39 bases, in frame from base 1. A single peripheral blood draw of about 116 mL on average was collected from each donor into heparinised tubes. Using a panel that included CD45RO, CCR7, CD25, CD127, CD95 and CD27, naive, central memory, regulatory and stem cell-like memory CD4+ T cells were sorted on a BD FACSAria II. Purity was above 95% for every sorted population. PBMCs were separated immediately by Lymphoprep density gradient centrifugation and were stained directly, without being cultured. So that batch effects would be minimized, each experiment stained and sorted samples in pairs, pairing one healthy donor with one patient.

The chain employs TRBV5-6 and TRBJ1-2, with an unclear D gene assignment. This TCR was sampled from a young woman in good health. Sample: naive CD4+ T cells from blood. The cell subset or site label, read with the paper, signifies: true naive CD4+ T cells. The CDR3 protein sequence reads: CASSLGANYGYTF. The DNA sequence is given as TGTGCCAGCAGCCTCGGGGCTAACTATGGCTACACCTTC.